This entry lists 20 T cell receptor beta chains sequenced from one sample in a study of blood T cells in healthy people across ages. Primers used in a second PCR of about 7 to 12 cycles were a sample-barcoded 5' primer and a J-beta primer mix. TCRdb called the 5' RACE reads again in MiXCR, with one record for every CDR3 protein. The sample shows roughly 640,000 distinct CDR3 sequences, about 30% of them seen only once. The specimen was blood. The receptor source for this set is a woman at least 80 years old in good health.

The chain carries TRBV12-3 or TRBV12-4 and TRBJ1-2, with 7 nucleotides matching TRBD1. The trim removed 7 bases at V and 3 bases at J, leaving 8 bases unmatched. CDR3 size: 14 residues. The CDR3 loop is CASTRSTGDYGYTF. In DNA form, the CDR3 reads TGTGCCAGCACTCGAAGTACAGGGGACTATGGCTACACCTTC.

This clonotype appeared many times. The rearrangement joins TRBV9 to TRBJ2-7, with TRBD1 identical over 12 bases. The ends lost 2 bases at V and 2 bases at J; junction bases unmatched: 2. CDR1 is SGDLS and CDR2 is YYNGEE in the germline V gene. The CDR3 consists of 15 residues. In DNA, the CDR3 is TGTGCCAGCAGCGTCGGGACAGGGGGCACCTACGAGCAGTACTTC. This translates into CASSVGTGGTYEQYF.

Ten or more counts support this clonotype. The chain joins TRBV7-2 to TRBJ1-1; 9 nucleotides match TRBD1. Looked up from germline, CDR1 is SGHTA and CDR2 is FQGNSA. V was pared by 7 bases and J by 0 bases, with 9 bases of the junction left unmatched. The CDR3 is made up of 16 amino acids. DNA of the CDR3: TGTGCCAGCAACCCGGGACAGGGTAATATGAACACTGAAGCTTTCTTT. Translated: CASNPGQGNMNTEAFF.

The table lists this clonotype with a few counts. CDR3 region: CASSLNGHLGGTGELFF. The CDR3 nucleotides are TGTGCCAGCAGCTTAAACGGACACCTGGGAGGGACCGGGGAGCTGTTTTTT. The V call is TRBV7-3, the J call TRBJ2-2; 7 bases map to TRBD2. Trimming removed 1 base from V and 5 bases from J; junction bases left unmatched: 10. The CDR3 runs 17 residues. CDR1 and CDR2 (germline): SGHTA, FQGTGA.

This clonotype was found once. The rearrangement joins TRBV29-1 to TRBJ2-1; TRBD2 aligns across 13 bases. The CDR3 contains 15 residues. V shed 3 bases and J 8 bases; nucleotides not matched to a gene: 7. The germline V gene has CDR1 SQVTM and CDR2 ANQGSEA. The CDR3 here is CSVDLLAGGPDEQFF. DNA for the CDR3: TGCAGCGTTGACCTACTAGCGGGAGGGCCGGATGAGCAGTTCTTC.

This clonotype was seen ten or more times. The rearrangement uses TRBV29-1 and TRBJ2-5; possible D gene TRBD1, 5 bases. This CDR3 region has 15 residues. Germline V gives CDR1 SQVTM, CDR2 ANQGSEA. The V and J ends lost 3 bases and 7 bases respectively, with 21 bases between them. The CDR3 spells CSVELPGPIGVTQYF. The DNA of the CDR3 is TGCAGCGTTGAGCTACCGGGCCCTATAGGGGTGACCCAGTACTTC.

This clonotype showed up many times. The gene calls are TRBV12-3 or TRBV12-4 and TRBJ2-7, with TRBD1 as a possible D gene (7 bases). The CDR3 is 15 residues long. Trimming removed 0 bases from V and 2 bases from J, with 11 bases in between. CDR3 coding DNA: TGTGCCAGCAGTTTAGCGGCGGGACAGACCTACGAGCAGTACTTC. The encoded protein is CASSLAAGQTYEQYF.

This clonotype was recorded many times. The chain links TRBV7-2 to TRBJ1-5, with D possibly TRBD1 on 5 matching bases. This CDR3 comprises 14 residues. Germline assignment: CDR1 SGHTA and CDR2 FQGNSA. V was shortened by 4 bases and J by 0 bases, with 7 bases between the two germline ends. CDR3 nucleotides: TGTGCCAGCAGCTCCGACAGTAGCAATCAGCCCCAGCATTTT. Encoded protein: CASSSDSSNQPQHF.

As regards this clonotype: A single base separates this from a much larger clone, so it may be a read error. This chain links TRBV20-1 with TRBJ2-5, with TRBD1 matching 7 bases. CDR3 length: 12 amino acids. Germline V gene data show CDR1 as DFQATT and CDR2 as SNEGSKA (reference sequence). This CDR3 is CSARAGGETQYF. The DNA for the CDR3 is TGCAGCGCCCGAGCAGGGGGAGAGACCCAGTACTTC.

This clonotype was counted between two and nine times. The chain has TRBV7-2 and TRBJ2-5; possibly TRBD1 or TRBD2 for D (6 bases each). The CDR3 is made up of 15 amino acids. Germline CDR1 reads SGHTA; CDR2 reads FQGNSA. Trimming removed 5 bases from V and 5 bases from J, with 18 bases in between. For the CDR3, the DNA is TGTGCCAGCAGCATTGTCGGGGGCAGTCGGGAGACCCAGTACTTC. Its translation is CASSIVGGSRETQYF.

This clonotype came up many times. This rearrangement joins TRBV5-1 to TRBJ2-5; D may be TRBD1 or TRBD2 (5 bases each). This CDR3 is 14 amino acids long. V was cut by 4 bases and J by 2 bases, with 12 bases left in between. Germline CDR1 is SGHRS and CDR2 is YFSETQ. The chain's CDR3 is CASSLTGRQETQYF. In DNA, the CDR3 is TGCGCCAGCAGCCTCACGGGGCGACAAGAGACCCAGTACTTC.

The CDR3 DNA sequence: TGTGCCTGGAGACTAGCGGGAGCTCGGGAGCAGTTCTTC. This translates into CAWRLAGAREQFF. This chain connects TRBV30 to TRBJ2-1, with 11 bases that match TRBD2. Germline loops: CDR1 GTSNPN, CDR2 SVGIG (reference sequence). The CDR3 is 13 amino acids. Losses at the gene ends were 3 bases for V and 10 bases for J; bases not matched to a gene: 5.

This clonotype was seen a few times. This rearrangement joins TRBV4-2 to TRBJ2-7; TRBD2 agrees at 11 bases. Germline V gene lookup returns CDR1 LGHNA and CDR2 YNFKEQ. The CDR3 extends over 15 amino acids. Unmatched junction bases numbered 13, after V lost 6 bases and J lost 9 bases. The CDR3 DNA sequence: TGTGCCAGCAGTGAAGTTGGGACTAGCGGTTCTTCGCAGTACTTC. It yields the protein CASSEVGTSGSSQYF.

This clonotype was detected a few times. The J gene is TRBJ2-6, the V gene TRBV7-9, with D maybe TRBD2 (7 bases). CDR3 length: 18 residues. Trimming removed 5 bases from V and 2 bases from J, with 19 bases in between. Germline loops: CDR1 SEHNR, CDR2 FQNEAQ (reference sequence). For the CDR3, the DNA is TGTGCCAGCAGCCCGGTTCGACTAGCAGGGGCTGGGGCCAACGTCCTGACTTTC. It encodes CASSPVRLAGAGANVLTF.

The chain is built from TRBV7-6 and TRBJ2-5; D remains unclear. Per germline, CDR1 SGHVS and CDR2 FNYEAQ. The V and J ends lost 3 bases and 1 base respectively, with 6 bases between them. This CDR3 spans 13 amino acids. The CDR3 DNA sequence: TGTGCCAGCAGCTTGCGCGCCCAAGAGACCCAGTACTTC. Its protein product is CASSLRAQETQYF.

This clonotype was counted only a few times. The V call is TRBV7-9, the J call TRBJ2-7, with 8 bases lining up with TRBD1. V dropped 1 base and J dropped 6; count of bases not matched to a gene: 11. The CDR3 has 16 residues. Germline CDR1 is SEHNR and CDR2 is FQNEAQ (reference sequence). DNA of the CDR3: TGTGCCAGCAGCTTAGTTTTGCAGGGGGCTCTTTCCGAGCAGTACTTC. Translating gives CASSLVLQGALSEQYF.

The chain links TRBV5-1 to TRBJ1-1; D is undetermined. The CDR3 has 13 residues. The V gene's germline CDR1 is SGHRS and CDR2 YFSETQ. Trimming took off 7 bases at V and 5 bases at J, with 15 bases between the two ends. CDR3 amino acids: CASRVEPGTEAFF. The CDR3 DNA reads TGCGCCAGCCGCGTCGAACCGGGAACTGAAGCTTTCTTT. Complete variable domain (other parts from reference TRBV5-1 and TRBJ1-1): KAGVTQTPRYLIKTRGQQVTLSCSPISGHRSVSWYQQTPGQGLQFLFEYFSETQRNKGNFPGRFSGRQFSNSRSEMNVSTLELGDSALYLCASRVEPGTEAFFGQGTRLTVV.

V and J are TRBV6-1 and TRBJ1-4, with D hard to call. Trimming left V 5 bases short and J 8 bases short, with 15 bases between. This CDR3 spans 14 amino acids. The V gene's germline CDR1 is MNHNS and CDR2 SASEGT. CDR3 in amino acids: CASSTPGRPEKLFF. CDR3 DNA: TGTGCCAGCAGTACCCCGGGCCGGCCCGAAAAACTGTTTTTT.

This clonotype was detected ten times or more. This rearrangement joins TRBV5-1 to TRBJ1-4; 7 nucleotides line up with TRBD1. There are 15 residues in the CDR3. The germline V gene encodes CDR1 SGHRS and CDR2 YFSETQ. J gave up 8 bases and V 0 bases, and 7 bases lay outside the gene matches. The CDR3: CASSLGGTEGEKLFF. The CDR3 DNA sequence: TGCGCCAGCAGCTTGGGGGGGACAGAAGGGGAAAAACTGTTTTTT.

Only one count was recorded for this clonotype. The chain joins TRBV20-1 to TRBJ2-1; possibly TRBD2 for D (6 bases). CDR1 and CDR2 from the germline V gene are DFQATT and SNEGSKA (reference sequence). V lost 8 bases and J 10 bases, leaving 15 bases between the germline ends. There are 11 residues in the CDR3. The CDR3: CSPGRENEQFF. As DNA, the CDR3 is TGCAGTCCGGGGCGGGAAAACGAGCAGTTCTTC.